The source of this T cell receptor beta chain is a study of Ad26.COV2.S vaccination and SARS-CoV-2 variants. Whole-study context: Donor was one of the participants in the Ad26.COV2.S arm of the COV1001 trial.

Treatment: over 15 received Ad26.COV2.S at low or high dose, single or two shots; roughly five received placebo; per-sample allocation not given. Samples analyzed were those drawn on day 63 after the first vaccine or placebo injection. This CDR3 comprises 15 residues. Germline V gene data show CDR1 as SGHRS and CDR2 as YFSETQ. Trimming removed 4 bases at V and 1 base at J, with 15 bases between. Produced via immunoSEQ multiplex PCR; TCRdb's table is partial and in-frame only. This sample carries 350,000 to 450,000 clones, about 89% of them seen once, and the ten largest clones take under 2%. This chain links TRBV5-1 with TRBJ2-7; D remains unclear. The clonotype comes from a person aged 18-60 years who received the Ad26.COV2.S COVID-19 vaccine or a placebo. The sample here was peripheral blood, taken in a trial of Ad26.COV2.S vaccine versus placebo. The CDR3 protein is CASSTDSGGSYEQYF. The CDR3, as DNA: TGCGCCAGCAGCACTGACTCCGGTGGATCCTACGAGCAGTACTTC.